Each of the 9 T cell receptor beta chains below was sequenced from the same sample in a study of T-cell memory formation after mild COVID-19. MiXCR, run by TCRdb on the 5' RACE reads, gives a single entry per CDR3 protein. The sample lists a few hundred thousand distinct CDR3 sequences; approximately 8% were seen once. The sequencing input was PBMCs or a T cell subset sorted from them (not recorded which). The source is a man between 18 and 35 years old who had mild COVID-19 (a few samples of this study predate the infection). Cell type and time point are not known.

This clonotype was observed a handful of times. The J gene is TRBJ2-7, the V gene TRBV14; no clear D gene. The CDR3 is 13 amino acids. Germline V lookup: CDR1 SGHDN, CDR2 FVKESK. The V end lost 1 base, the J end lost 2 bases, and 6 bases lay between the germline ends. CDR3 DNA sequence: TGTGCCAGCAGCCAAGGACTCCCCTACGAGCAGTACGTC. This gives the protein CASSQGLPYEQYV.

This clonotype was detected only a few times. The DNA for the CDR3 is TGTGCCAGCAGCGCGGACAGGGGAAAGTACGAGCAGTACTTC. Protein sequence: CASSADRGKYEQYF. V gene TRBV9 combines with J gene TRBJ2-7; 9 bases map to TRBD1. In germline, CDR1 is SGDLS, CDR2 YYNGEE. With 3 bases clipped from V and 4 bases from J, the junction kept 5 bases outside the gene matches. The CDR3 has 14 amino acids.

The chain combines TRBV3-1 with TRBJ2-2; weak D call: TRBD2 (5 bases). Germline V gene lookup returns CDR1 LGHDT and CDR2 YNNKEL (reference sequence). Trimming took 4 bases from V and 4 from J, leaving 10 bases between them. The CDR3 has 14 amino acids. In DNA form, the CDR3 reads TGTGCCAGCAGCCTCTGGGAGAGCACCGGGGAGCTGTTTTTT. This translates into CASSLWESTGELFF.

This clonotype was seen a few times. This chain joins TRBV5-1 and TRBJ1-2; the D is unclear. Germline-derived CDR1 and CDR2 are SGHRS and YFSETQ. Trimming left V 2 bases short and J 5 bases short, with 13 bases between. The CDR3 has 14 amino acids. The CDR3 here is CASSFSEQSYGYTF. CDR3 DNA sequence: TGCGCCAGCAGCTTTTCGGAACAGAGTTATGGCTACACCTTC.

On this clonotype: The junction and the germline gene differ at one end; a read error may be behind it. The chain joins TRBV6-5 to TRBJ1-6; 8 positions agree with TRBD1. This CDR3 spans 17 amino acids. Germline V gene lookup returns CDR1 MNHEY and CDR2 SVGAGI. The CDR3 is CASSLRQGTSYNSPLHF. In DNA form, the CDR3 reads TGTGCCAGCAGCCTTAGACAGGGGACGTCCTATAATTCACCACTCCACTTT.

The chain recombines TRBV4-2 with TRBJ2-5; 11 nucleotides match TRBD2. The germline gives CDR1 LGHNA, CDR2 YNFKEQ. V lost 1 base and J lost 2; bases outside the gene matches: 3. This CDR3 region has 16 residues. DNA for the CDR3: TGTGCCAGCAGCCAAGTATTAGCGGGGGGGCAAGAGACCCAGTACTTC. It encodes CASSQVLAGGQETQYF.

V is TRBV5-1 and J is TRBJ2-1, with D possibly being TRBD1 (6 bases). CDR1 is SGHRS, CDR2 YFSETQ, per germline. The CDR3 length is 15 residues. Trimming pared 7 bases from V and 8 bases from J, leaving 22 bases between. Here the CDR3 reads CASRPGEGWFHEQFF. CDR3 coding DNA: TGCGCCAGCCGACCAGGGGAAGGGTGGTTCCATGAGCAGTTCTTC.

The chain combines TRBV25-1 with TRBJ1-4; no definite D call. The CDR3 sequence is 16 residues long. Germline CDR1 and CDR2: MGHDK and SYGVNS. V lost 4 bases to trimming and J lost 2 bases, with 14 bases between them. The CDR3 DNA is TGTGCCAGCAGTGGAGGGAGAGAAGGGACTAATGAAAAACTGTTTTTT. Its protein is CASSGGREGTNEKLFF.

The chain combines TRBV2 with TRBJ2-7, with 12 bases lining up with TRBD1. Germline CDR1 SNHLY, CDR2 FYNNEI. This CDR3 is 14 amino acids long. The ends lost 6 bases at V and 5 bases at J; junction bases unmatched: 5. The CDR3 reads CASSLGQGAHEQYV. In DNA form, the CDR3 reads TGTGCCAGCAGCTTGGGACAGGGGGCCCACGAGCAGTACGTC.